This entry features one TCR beta chain sequence. Sequencing was performed with immunoSEQ multiplex PCR; in TCRdb, only in-frame clones are kept and a portion is missing. The top ten hold roughly 1.6% of the sample, which has roughly 410,000 clones, around 91% seen once. This sample is part of a study of blood T cell repertoires in COVID-19. Trimming removed 11 bases at V and 1 base at J, with 20 bases between. Germline V gene lookup returns CDR1 MNHNY and CDR2 SVGAGI (reference sequence). The CDR3 runs to 15 residues. The specimen sequenced was peripheral blood. The chain combines TRBV6-6 with TRBJ1-1, with D possibly TRBD1 on 6 matching bases. The TCR comes from a woman between 40 and 55 years old with COVID-19, enrolled during active disease. The CDR3 loop reads CASAAGRGANTEAFF. CDR3 DNA: TGTGCCTCCGCGGCGGGGCGGGGGGCGAACACTGAAGCTTTCTTT.